The 10 T cell receptor beta chains in this list originate from one sample, sequenced in a study of T cells in Graves' hyperthyroidism and ophthalmopathy. Authors of the study amplified TCR beta CDR3 regions from RNA transcripts. The primer set for the first-round RT-PCR of the TCR CDR3 was HTBI. A single record per CDR3 protein comes from TCRdb applying MiXCR to the multiplex PCR reads. The profile covers more than 300,000 distinct CDR3 sequences, with 17% appearing a single time and more than 30% taken by the ten largest. The sample taken for sequencing was blood. The origin of the receptors is a woman aged 25 to 39 with Graves' hyperthyroidism that later progressed to Graves' ophthalmopathy.

This clonotype was seen only a few times. The V and J genes are TRBV13 and TRBJ2-7; TRBD1 or TRBD2 may be the D gene (5 bases each). CDR1 and CDR2 from the germline V gene are PRHDT and FYEKMQ (reference sequence). The CDR3 is 14 residues long. The ends were cut back, 4 bases at V and 2 bases at J, with 12 bases in the middle. The CDR3: CASSSGTRTYEQYF. As DNA, the CDR3 is TGTGCCAGCAGCTCCGGGACCCGCACCTACGAGCAGTACTTC.

J is TRBJ2-3 and V is TRBV27, with 11 bases identical to TRBD2. Germline V gene sequence: CDR1 MNHEY, CDR2 SMNVEV (reference sequence). This CDR3 region has 14 residues. V shed 9 bases and J 2 bases; nucleotides not matched to a gene: 4. CDR3 region: CASQTSGVTDTQYF. The CDR3 nucleotides read TGTGCCAGTCAGACTAGCGGGGTCACAGATACGCAGTATTTT.

Ten or more counts support this clonotype. This sequence joins TRBV11-2 and TRBJ2-1, with D perhaps matching TRBD2 (5 bases). V was shortened by 4 bases and J by 10 bases, with 8 bases between the two germline ends. Germline assignment: CDR1 SGHAT and CDR2 FQNNGV. The CDR3 covers 11 residues. The CDR3 sequence is CASSSGGEQFF. CDR3 bases: TGTGCCAGCAGCTCGGGCGGGGAGCAGTTCTTC.

This clonotype occurred many times. V and J are TRBV6-2 or TRBV6-3 and TRBJ2-5; D is uncertain. Germline lookup yields CDR1 MNHEY and CDR2 SVGEGT. Trimming shortened V by 2 bases and J by 7 bases, and 5 bases separated the two germline ends. This CDR3 spans 11 amino acids. The CDR3, as DNA: TGTGCCAGCAGTTACCCCCCGACCCAGTACTTC. This codes for CASSYPPTQYF.

There are many counts of this clonotype. The rearrangement uses TRBV6-1 and TRBJ1-6, with a possible D match to TRBD1 (6 bases). CDR1 is MNHNS and CDR2 is SASEGT in the germline V gene. This CDR3 is built from 16 residues. Trimming left V 0 bases short and J 9 bases short, with 15 bases between. Here the CDR3 DNA reads TGTGCCAGCAGTGAAGCGCTTTTACAGGGACTTTCACCCCTCCACTTT. Translated: CASSEALLQGLSPLHF.

In its sample, this clonotype was seen once. The genes are TRBV20-1 and TRBJ2-1, with 9 bases identical to TRBD2. This CDR3 contains 18 residues. Germline CDR1 and CDR2: DFQATT and SNEGSKA (reference sequence). After removal of 0 bases from V and 1 base from J, the junction contained 10 bases not matched to a gene. CDR3 amino acids: CSARDQGGRAGSYNEQFF. Written as DNA, the CDR3 is TGCAGTGCTAGAGATCAGGGCGGGAGGGCCGGATCCTACAATGAGCAGTTCTTC.

This clonotype was seen many times. DNA of the CDR3: TGCAGTGCTAGCCGGCAGAATCAAGAGACCCAGTACTTC. It codes for CSASRQNQETQYF. The J gene is TRBJ2-5, the V gene TRBV20-1; D ambiguous. CDR1 is DFQATT, CDR2 SNEGSKA, per germline (reference sequence). The CDR3 has 13 residues. V gave up 3 bases and J gave up 2 bases, with 10 bases separating them.

This clonotype was seen more than once but under ten times. The chain employs TRBV4-1 and TRBJ2-7, with 13 bases fitting TRBD2. The CDR3 extends over 19 amino acids. The J segment lost 7 bases and the V segment lost 2 bases, leaving 17 bases of the junction unmatched. The germline V gene has CDR1 MGHRA and CDR2 YSYEKL. In DNA, the CDR3 is TGCGCCAGCAGCCAACTGGGACTAGCGGGACGTCCCCAGTCGGGTGAGCAGTACTTC. Its protein product is CASSQLGLAGRPQSGEQYF.

This clonotype appeared many times. The chain joins TRBV7-9 to TRBJ1-2; 11 bases map to TRBD1. CDR1 SEHNR and CDR2 FQNEAQ come from the germline V gene (reference sequence). Trimming removed 1 base from V and 7 bases from J; junction bases left unmatched: 5. The CDR3 extends over 15 amino acids. CDR3 amino acids: CASSLVGQGALGYTF. DNA for the CDR3: TGTGCCAGCAGCTTAGTTGGACAGGGGGCGCTTGGCTACACCTTC.

This clonotype was seen many times. The J gene is TRBJ2-7, the V gene TRBV5-1; D gene unclear. Germline V lookup: CDR1 SGHRS, CDR2 YFSETQ. The CDR3 covers 12 residues. Trimming took 7 bases from V and 6 from J, leaving 14 bases between them. CDR3 DNA sequence: TGCGCCAGCTATATCGTGGGAAGCGAGCAGTACTTC. Amino acid sequence: CASYIVGSEQYF.